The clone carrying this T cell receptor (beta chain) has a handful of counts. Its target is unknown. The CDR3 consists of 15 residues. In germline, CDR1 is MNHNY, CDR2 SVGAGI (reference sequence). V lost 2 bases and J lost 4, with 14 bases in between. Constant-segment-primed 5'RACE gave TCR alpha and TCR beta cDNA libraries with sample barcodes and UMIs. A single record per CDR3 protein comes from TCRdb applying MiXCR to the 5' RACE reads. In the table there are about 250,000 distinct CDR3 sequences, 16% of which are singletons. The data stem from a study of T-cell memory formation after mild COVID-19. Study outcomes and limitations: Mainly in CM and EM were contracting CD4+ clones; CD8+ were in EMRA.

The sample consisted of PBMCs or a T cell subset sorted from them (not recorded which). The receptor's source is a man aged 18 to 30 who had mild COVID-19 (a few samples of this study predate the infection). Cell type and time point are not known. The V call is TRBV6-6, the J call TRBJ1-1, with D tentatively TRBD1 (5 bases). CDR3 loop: CASSYPQDGATEAFF. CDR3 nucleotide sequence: TGTGCCAGCAGTTACCCTCAGGACGGGGCCACTGAAGCTTTCTTT.